This TCR beta chain was found in a study of CD8 T cells in ankylosing spondylitis. TCRdb used MiXCR to reprocess the 5' RACE reads, holding one entry per CDR3 protein. The profile shows about 92,000 distinct CDR3 sequences, approximately 9% of them singletons. The J segment lost 8 bases and the V segment lost 5 bases, leaving 12 bases of the junction unmatched. The CDR3 loop spans 14 amino acids. Germline V gene sequence: CDR1 SGHVS, CDR2 FQNEAQ. The table lists this clonotype with many counts. The antigen is unknown. Overall study results and limits: Reportedly, significant enrichment of disease-linked clones occurred in matched ankylosing spondylitis synovial fluid.

The sample taken for sequencing was blood, either unsorted or a sorted T cell fraction (not recorded which). The chain combines TRBV7-8 with TRBJ2-7, with 7 bases identical to TRBD2. This clonotype was sampled from a male donor with ankylosing spondylitis or in good health (not recorded which). The CDR3 reads CASSPSGVNVKQYF. DNA of the CDR3: TGTGCCAGCAGCCCCAGCGGGGTTAATGTCAAGCAGTACTTC. Combining the CDR3 with reference TRBV7-8 and TRBJ2-7 gives the whole variable domain GAGVSQSPRYKVAKRGQDVALRCDPISGHVSLFWYQQALGQGPEFLTYFQNEAQLDKSGLPSDRFFAERPEGSVSTLKIQRTQQEDSAVYLCASSPSGVNVKQYFGPGTRLTVT.